This TCR beta chain was captured in a study of human T cells and chemical hapten exposure. Study results and limitations: Correlating positively with patch test score were the PT1 expanded TCR counts.

This clonotype was observed many times. Its specificity is unknown. Per the germline V gene, CDR1 is LNHDA and CDR2 is SQIVND (reference sequence). V was cut by 6 bases and J by 4 bases, with 9 bases left in between. This CDR3 has 12 amino acids. It was the library that attached unique molecular identifiers to individual cDNA molecules. MiXCR, applied by TCRdb to the RACE reads, yields one record per CDR3 protein. Among approximately 100,000 distinct CDR3 sequences listed, roughly 11% were seen once. As for time point: patch test 1, 2 weeks after DPC sensitization. Regarding treatment: therapeutic diphenylcyclopropenone sensitization with weekly scalp DPC.

The source of this sequence is a woman between 40 and 55 years old with alopecia areata. Some clones in this sample may be carry-over from other donors' samples. The V gene is TRBV19, the J gene TRBJ1-1, with D unclear. This specimen was whole blood, taken in connection with sensitization to the hapten diphenylcyclopropenone (DPC). The CDR3 loop reads CASSGVGTEAFF. CDR3 DNA sequence: TGTGCCAGTAGCGGGGTTGGCACTGAAGCTTTCTTT.